Described below is a single T cell receptor (beta chain) sequence and its context. Which antigen it targets is not known. Base-call qualities are not available, and no considerably larger clone is one nucleotide away. Peripheral blood CD8+ and CD4+ T cells from healthy donors, Susac syndrome patients and multiple sclerosis patients were profiled by high-throughput TCR beta sequencing. Multiple sclerosis controls were treatment-naive patients with stable or active relapsing-remitting disease fulfilling revised McDonald criteria. Bulk CD8+ and CD4+ T cells were purified by magnetic negative isolation, while CD8+ TEMRA cells were enriched using FACS. Blood was collected in EDTA tubes and processed within 24 hours, with PBMCs isolated through density gradient centrifugation. PBMCs destined for TCR sequencing were cryopreserved in liquid nitrogen and later thawed in a 37 °C water bath. A purity of at least 90% was achieved for sorted or isolated CD4+, CD8+ and CD8+ TEMRA cells.

The record originates from a study of CD8 T cells in Susac syndrome (dated by TCRdb to about 2019). General notes on the study: Whether CD8+ T cell activation and differentiation in Susac syndrome was antigen driven was tested using repertoire sequencing. The study at large found these results: The study acknowledged that relatively few individuals were included in the TCR sequencing and HLA analysis.

RNA was extracted using the RNeasy kit, and roughly 0.5 to 1 microgram was reverse transcribed with random hexamers. The immunoSEQ multiplex PCR assay, covering 54 Vbeta and 13 Jbeta segments, was used to amplify TCR beta CDR3 regions. Bias from PCR amplification was corrected by using a synthetic template baseline for primer optimization and for computational correction. From the authors' description of their analysis: Only productive sequences were kept, with reads annotated to V, D and J genes according to IMGT and analyzed in immunoSEQ Analyzer. Clonality was calculated as one minus the Shannon entropy normalized by log2 of the number of productive unique sequences. For each patient and control, public and private clones were evaluated among the 100 most prevalent clones. Susac-specific clones were defined as absent from healthy and MS cohorts, roughly 1,100 published viral clones and other ImmuneACCESS disease sequences. TCRdb's own reprocessing of the public reads used fastp at Q25 and MiXCR and kept productive beta chains. Each entry merges the rows of one CDR3 protein and shows their most common DNA and genes. It is TCRdb's table, rather than the study itself, that gives the V and J calls and clone size. Recorded for this sample are under 350,000 distinct CDR3 sequences; 92% of them occurred a single time. About 0.07% of the sample belongs to the ten largest clones.

Input material: CD4+ T cells from PBMCs. This TCR was recovered from a human donor with multiple sclerosis.

The sequenced DNA is TGTGCCAGCAGCTTAACTAGCGGGGTTAACACCGGGGAGCTGTTTTTT. Translated, this is CASSLTSGVNTGELFF. The rearranged segments are TRBV7-8 and TRBJ2-2; 10 bases in the junction line up with TRBD2. Spanning cysteine to phenylalanine, the CDR3 consists of 16 amino acids. CDR3 DNA only is kept here, 48 bases in frame from base 1. The junction shows trimming of 2 bases on V and 2 bases on J, and the gene matches do not reach 2 bases of it. Via the germline V gene, CDR1 is SGHVS and CDR2 FQNEAQ.